This TCR beta chain is from a study of cytomegalovirus exposure and HLA in healthy donors. Study-level results: Subsequent analysis found a tendency for first-cohort TCR clusters to co-occur within the approximately 130 validation repertoires. Accounts indicate the classifier identified cytomegalovirus status with strong specificity and sensitivity.

After removal of 1 base from V and 9 bases from J, the junction contained 3 bases not matched to a gene. CDR1 is LGHNA, CDR2 YSLEER, per germline. This CDR3 is built from 13 residues. The assay was immunoSEQ multiplex PCR, and TCRdb's table has in-frame clones only and misses some. The sample records roughly 140,000 clones, 88% being singletons. This clone was detected only once. Its antigen is undetermined. The source material was PBMCs. The V call is TRBV4-3, the J call TRBJ2-1; 7 nucleotides align to TRBD2. This TCR was recovered from a woman under 30 in good health and CMV-seropositive. CDR3 nucleotides: TGCGCCAGCAGCCAAGTGGCTAGCGGTGAGCAGTTCTTC. Protein: CASSQVASGEQFF.